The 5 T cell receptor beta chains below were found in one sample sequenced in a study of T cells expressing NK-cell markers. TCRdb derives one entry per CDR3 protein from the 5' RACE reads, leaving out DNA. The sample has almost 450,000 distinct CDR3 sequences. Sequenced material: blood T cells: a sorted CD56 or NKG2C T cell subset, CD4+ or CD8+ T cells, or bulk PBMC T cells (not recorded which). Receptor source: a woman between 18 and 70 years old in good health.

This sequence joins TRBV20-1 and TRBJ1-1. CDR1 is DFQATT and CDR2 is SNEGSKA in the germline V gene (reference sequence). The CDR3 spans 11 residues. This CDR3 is CSARVGPEAFF.

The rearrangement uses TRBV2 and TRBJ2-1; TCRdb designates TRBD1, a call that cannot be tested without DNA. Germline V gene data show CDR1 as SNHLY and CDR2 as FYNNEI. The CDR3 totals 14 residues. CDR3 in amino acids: CASSLQGPFNEQFF.

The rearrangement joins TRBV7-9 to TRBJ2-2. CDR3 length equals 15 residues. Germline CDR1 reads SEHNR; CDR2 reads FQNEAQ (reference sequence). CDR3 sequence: CASSLGIPATGELIF.

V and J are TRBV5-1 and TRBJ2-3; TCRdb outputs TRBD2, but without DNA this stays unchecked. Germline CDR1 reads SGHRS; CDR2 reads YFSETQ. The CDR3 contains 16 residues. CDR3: CASSLLAGGRGDTQYF.

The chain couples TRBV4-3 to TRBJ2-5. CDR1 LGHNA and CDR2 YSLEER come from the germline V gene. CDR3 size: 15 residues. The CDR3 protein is CASSQDRLRPETQYF.